This T cell receptor (beta chain) stems from a study of pediatric ulcerative colitis. This table comes from immunoSEQ multiplex PCR, and its TCRdb copy is limited to in-frame clones, with some not included. The data show about 36,000 clones, around four fifths seen once. This clone appeared a few times. One to two pinch biopsies were taken from the rectum during colonoscopy. The sample taken for sequencing was gut tissue. This clonotype was obtained from a boy aged 10-17 years with moderate ulcerative colitis.

CDR3 in DNA: TGTGCCAGCAGTGAACAAGAGAACACTGAAGCTTTCTTT. This codes for CASSEQENTEAFF. This chain connects TRBV6-4 to TRBJ1-1, with unresolved D. Germline CDR1 MRHNA, CDR2 SNTAGT. This CDR3 has 13 amino acids. Deletions cut 3 bases from V and 1 base from J, with 6 bases between.